This T cell receptor (beta chain) stems from a study of naive and memory T cell subsets. Separate alpha and beta amplification began at the second PCR step. EMRA cells were CD45RA+CD27-, and effector memory cells CD45RA-CD27-. This clonotype was counted many times. Its specificity is not known. The length of the CDR3 is 13 residues. V lost 7 bases and J 3 bases, leaving 12 bases between the germline ends. Two oligonucleotides, mixed equimolar, formed the beta constant-region primer covering TRBC1 and TRBC2. TCRdb re-analysed the UMI-ligation and nested PCR reads in MiXCR, keeping a single row per CDR3 protein. The sample carries approximately 5,100 distinct CDR3 sequences, about 6.4% recorded once. Study-wide points: A clonotype means one alpha or beta sequence, not an alpha/beta pair.

The clonotype was recovered from a human donor in good health. This chain joins TRBV12-3 or TRBV12-4 and TRBJ2-5, with no clear D. Sequencing used effector memory CD8+ T cells from blood. Subset in this sample: effector memory, CD45RA- CD27-. The CDR3 is CASTPPEEETQYF. Here the CDR3 DNA reads TGTGCCAGCACCCCTCCTGAGGAAGAGACCCAGTACTTC.